Below are 28 T cell receptor beta chains sequenced from a single sample in a study of T cell clonality in common variable immunodeficiency. The assay was immunoSEQ multiplex PCR, and TCRdb's table has in-frame clones only and misses some. The sample shows 50,000 to 60,000 clones, none of them appearing just once. What was sequenced was peripheral blood mononuclear cells. These receptors were obtained from a person aged 18-69 years in good health.

This clone was observed a few times. An end of the junction does not agree with germline; a read error may underlie this. The CDR3 goes on 3 residues after the read ends, and that part is filled in from the germline J gene. The chain combines TRBV7-2 with TRBJ1-3; TRBD1 might be the D (5 bases). Germline V gene sequence: CDR1 SGHTA, CDR2 FQGNSA. This CDR3 has 14 residues. Incomplete CDR3 DNA: TGTGCCAGCAGCCTGAGGGGCGGTGGAAACGCC. It specifies CASSLRGGGNA. The CDR3 as a whole reads CASSLRGGGNAIYF.

This clone has ten or more counts. Read data end 3 residues before the CDR3 end; the end is taken from the germline J gene. The chain recombines TRBV9 with TRBJ1-4; 7 positions match TRBD1. CDR3 length equals 18 residues. From germline, CDR1 is SGDLS and CDR2 YYNGEE. The J segment lost 5 bases and the V segment lost 0 bases, leaving 13 bases of the junction unmatched. Here the CDR3 reads CASSVDDVRAGGNEKLFF. The DNA read from the CDR3 is TGTGCCAGCAGCGTAGACGACGTCCGGGCAGGGGGGAATGAAAAA.

This clone was seen ten or more times. The CDR3 sequence: CAWTGGYSYEQYF. The covered CDR3 bases are TGTGCCTGGACGGGGGGTTACTCCTACGAG. The genes are TRBV30 and TRBJ2-7; 7 bases map to TRBD2. The CDR3 end lies 3 residues beyond the end of the read and is filled in from the germline J gene. V shed 4 bases, J shed 0 bases, and the junction held 3 bases outside the gene matches. The CDR3 runs to 13 residues. The germline CDR1 and CDR2 sequences are GTSNPN and SVGIG (reference sequence).

Many counts were recorded for this clone. The read terminates 3 residues ahead of where the CDR3 ends, so the germline J gene completes it. V and J are TRBV10-3 and TRBJ1-3, with TRBD1 as a possible D gene (6 bases). Germline V lookup: CDR1 ENHRY, CDR2 SYGVKD. V lost 7 bases, J lost 0 bases, and 13 bases lay in between. CDR3 size: 15 residues. CDR3 amino acids: CAIMEQGISGNTIYF. The CDR3 bases that were read are TGTGCCATCATGGAACAGGGAATCTCTGGAAACACC.

This clone has a count of ten or more. The CDR3 loop is CASSVGRGGRNEQFF. CDR3 bases read: TGTGCCAGCAGCGTAGGCCGGGGGGGCCGCAATGAG. The gene calls are TRBV9 and TRBJ2-1, with TRBD2 matching over 8 bases. The read ends 3 residues before the CDR3 terminus; that terminus is restored from the germline J gene. Germline lookup yields CDR1 SGDLS and CDR2 YYNGEE. V lost 0 bases to trimming and J lost 6 bases; unmatched junction nucleotides: 5. The CDR3 consists of 15 residues.

As for this clone: Read coverage stops 3 residues before the CDR3 terminus; the germline J gene supplies the remainder. Within the sample, other DNA sequences also encode this same CDR3. The gene calls are TRBV2 and TRBJ2-4; maybe TRBD1 (5 bases). Germline assignment: CDR1 SNHLY and CDR2 FYNNEI. V lost 3 bases and J lost 5, with 14 bases in between. CDR3 length: 15 amino acids. The CDR3 sequence: CASSEGSGQENIQYF. Incomplete CDR3 DNA: TGTGCCAGCAGTGAGGGCTCAGGGCAGGAAAACATT.

This clone was detected many times. The observed sequence ends 3 residues before the CDR3 terminus, with the missing tail filled in from the germline J gene. This chain uses TRBV14 with TRBJ2-3; the D gene is possibly TRBD1 (6 bases). Germline CDR1 and CDR2: SGHDN and FVKESK. V was shortened by 3 bases and J by 2 bases, with 12 bases between the two germline ends. The length of the CDR3 is 15 residues. The DNA read from the CDR3 is TGTGCCAGCAGCCATGTAGGGGGAATCACAGATACG. This gives the protein CASSHVGGITDT. In full, the CDR3 is CASSHVGGITDTQYF.

In its sample, this clone was seen many times. The CDR3 is cut off 3 residues early in the read; its end comes from the germline J gene. The rearrangement uses TRBV7-9 and TRBJ1-1, with TRBD1 identical over 7 bases. Germline CDR1 reads SEHNR; CDR2 reads FQNEAQ (reference sequence). The CDR3 has 12 amino acids. CDR3 bases read: TGTGCCAGCAGCCTCGGGACAGACAAA. Translated, it gives CASSLGTDK. The complete CDR3 sequence is CASSLGTDKAFF.

This clone was detected ten times or more. The DNA ends 3 residues before the CDR3 does, and the rest of the CDR3 is filled in from the germline J gene. This sequence joins TRBV10-3 and TRBJ2-6; 9 nucleotides line up with TRBD1. V trimming: 10 bases; J trimming: 9 bases; junction bases outside the gene matches: 7. Germline lookup yields CDR1 ENHRY and CDR2 SYGVKD. The CDR3 has 13 amino acids. The sequenced part of the CDR3 DNA is TGTGCCACCGGACAGGGGATGGGCAACGTC. This translates into CATGQGMGNV. The entire CDR3 protein is CATGQGMGNVLTF.

With respect to this clone: The DNA ends 3 residues before the CDR3 does, and the rest of the CDR3 is filled in from the germline J gene. This chain connects TRBV19 to TRBJ2-7; TRBD1 aligns across 11 bases. The junction had 8 bases not matched to a gene; V was cut back by 5 bases and J by 5 bases. This CDR3 has 15 residues. Germline V gives CDR1 LNHDA, CDR2 SQIVND (reference sequence). Partial CDR3 DNA: TGTGCCAGTAGTCTCCTCGGACAGGGGGCCAACGAG. Its translation: CASSLLGQGANE. The full CDR3 protein reads CASSLLGQGANEQYF. Drawing the rest from reference TRBV19 and TRBJ2-7, the complete variable domain is DGGITQSPKYLFRKEGQNVTLSCEQNLNHDAMYWYRQDPGQGLRLIYYSQIVNDFQKGDIAEGYSVSREKKESFPLTVTSAQKNPTAFYLCASSLLGQGANEQYFGPGTRLTVT.

This clone showed up many times. From the germline J gene comes the end of the CDR3, since the read stops 3 residues before it. The chain employs TRBV30 and TRBJ2-2; 11 bases fit TRBD1. The ends lost 5 bases at V and 7 bases at J; junction bases unmatched: 6. Germline CDR1 GTSNPN, CDR2 SVGIG (reference sequence). The CDR3 consists of 14 residues. CDR3 bases read: TGTGCCTGGGGACAGGGGGCTTGGGGCGGGGAG. Translation gives CAWGQGAWGGE. The entire CDR3 is CAWGQGAWGGELFF.

This clone was found many times. With the read ending 3 residues before the CDR3 end, the germline J gene is used to fill in that end. This chain joins TRBV6-1 and TRBJ1-5; D might be TRBD1 (6 bases). The V and J ends lost 4 bases and 5 bases respectively, with 12 bases between them. The CDR3 has 14 residues. The germline V gene has CDR1 MNHNS and CDR2 SASEGT. CDR3 DNA (partial): TGTGCCAGCAGTGTAGGGGGACGAGATCAGCCC. Encoded protein: CASSVGGRDQP. The full CDR3 is CASSVGGRDQPQHF.

This clone was seen repeatedly, ten times or more. The missing CDR3 end, 3 residues past where the read stops, is filled in from the germline J gene. The rearrangement links TRBV6-2 or TRBV6-3 to TRBJ1-6; no clear D. The CDR3 is made up of 15 amino acids. The germline V gene has CDR1 MNHEY and CDR2 SVGEGT. The V gene lost 0 bases and the J gene lost 6 bases, with 9 bases spanning the gap. CDR3 bases read: TGTGCCAGCAGTTACTCGATTGGCCGTAATTCACCC. As protein: CASSYSIGRNSP. The whole CDR3 protein reads CASSYSIGRNSPLHF.

This clone was counted ten times or more. Read sequence stops 3 residues before the CDR3 end, and the germline J gene provides the missing end. The chain recombines TRBV7-3 with TRBJ1-2; 10 bases align to TRBD1. There are 14 residues in the CDR3. Germline V CDR1 and CDR2: SGHTA, FQGTGA. The CDR3 DNA, read in part, is TGTGCCAGCAGGTTACGACAGGGGGCTGGGGGC. Amino acids: CASRLRQGAGG. The complete CDR3 reads CASRLRQGAGGYTF. Together with reference TRBV7-3 and TRBJ1-2, the CDR3 gives the full variable domain: GAGVSQTPSNKVTEKGKYVELRCDPISGHTALYWYRQSLGQGPEFLIYFQGTGAADDSGLPNDRFFAVRPEGSVSTLKIQRTERGDSAVYLCASRLRQGAGGYTFGSGTRLTVV.

This clone was counted at least ten times. Read data end 3 residues before the CDR3 end; the end is taken from the germline J gene. This chain connects TRBV13 to TRBJ2-2; maybe TRBD2 (6 bases). Germline V lookup: CDR1 PRHDT, CDR2 FYEKMQ (reference sequence). The V end was cut by 1 base, the J end by 0 bases, with 9 bases between. The length of the CDR3 is 16 residues. Incomplete CDR3 DNA: TGTGCCAGCAGCTTAGAACTAGCAGCGAACACCGGGGAG. Encoded protein: CASSLELAANTGE. Given in full, the CDR3 is CASSLELAANTGELFF. The complete variable domain, with remaining parts taken from reference TRBV13 and TRBJ2-2, reads AAGVIQSPRHLIKEKRETATLKCYPIPRHDTVYWYQQGPGQDPQFLISFYEKMQSDKGSIPDRFSAQQFSDYHSELNMSSLELGDSALYFCASSLELAANTGELFFGEGSRLTVL.

This clone was counted at least ten times. The CDR3 end is not reached by the read, which stops 3 residues before it; the germline J gene fills it in. V is TRBV10-3 and J is TRBJ2-5; 9 nucleotides line up with TRBD2. The junction had 9 bases not matched to a gene; V was cut back by 2 bases and J by 5 bases. The CDR3 has 16 residues. The V gene's germline CDR1 is ENHRY and CDR2 SYGVKD. The sequenced part of the CDR3 DNA is TGTGCCATCAGTGAGGAGGCGCGGGGGGGCGGGGAGACC. Translated, it gives CAISEEARGGGET. The CDR3 reads in full as CAISEEARGGGETQYF.

At least ten counts were recorded for this clone. The observed sequence ends 3 residues before the CDR3 terminus, with the missing tail filled in from the germline J gene. This chain links TRBV20-1 with TRBJ2-1; D uncertain. The CDR3 runs 12 residues. Trimming pared 0 bases from V and 7 bases from J, leaving 7 bases between. CDR1 DFQATT and CDR2 SNEGSKA come from the germline V gene (reference sequence). The DNA read from the CDR3 is TGCAGTGCTAGAGACCAAGGTAATGAG. This codes for CSARDQGNE. The CDR3 in its entirety is CSARDQGNEQFF.

This clone was observed many times. The CDR3 end is not reached by the read, which stops 3 residues before it; the germline J gene fills it in. The chain is built from TRBV19 and TRBJ1-6; 8 bases align to TRBD1. The germline V gene encodes CDR1 LNHDA and CDR2 SQIVND (reference sequence). This CDR3 region has 14 residues. Trimming removed 5 bases from V and 8 bases from J; junction bases left unmatched: 5. CDR3 protein: CASSFLTGDSPLHF. CDR3 DNA, as far as it was read: TGTGCCAGTAGTTTTTTGACAGGGGATTCACCC.

This clone was counted many times. Incomplete CDR3 DNA: TGCGCCAGCAACCTGAAGGACACTAGCGGGAGCATTGAG. It yields the protein CASNLKDTSGSIE. The full CDR3 protein reads CASNLKDTSGSIEQFF. The genes are TRBV5-1 and TRBJ2-1, with TRBD2 matching over 11 bases. The read gets to within 3 residues of the CDR3 end, and the germline J gene fills in the rest. Per germline, CDR1 SGHRS and CDR2 YFSETQ. V lost 6 bases and J lost 9; bases outside the gene matches: 14. The CDR3 totals 16 residues.

The table lists this clone with many counts. The CDR3 end is not reached by the read, which stops 3 residues before it; the germline J gene fills it in. The rearrangement joins TRBV9 to TRBJ1-2, with 9 bases matching TRBD1. CDR1 is SGDLS and CDR2 is YYNGEE in the germline V gene. This CDR3 is built from 15 residues. The covered CDR3 bases are TGTGCCAGCAGCGTAGCTACAGGGGGCCGAGGGGGC. This translates into CASSVATGGRGG. The full CDR3 is CASSVATGGRGGYTF.

This clone has at least ten counts. The DNA ends 3 residues before the CDR3 does, and the rest of the CDR3 is filled in from the germline J gene. The rearrangement links TRBV7-2 to TRBJ1-3, with a possible D match to TRBD1 (5 bases). The CDR3 is 14 residues long. Looked up from germline, CDR1 is SGHTA and CDR2 is FQGNSA. Trimming removed 6 bases at V and 0 bases at J, with 9 bases between. CDR3 DNA (partial): TGTGCCAGCAGTTCCGACAGCTCTGGAAACACC. Translated: CASSSDSSGNT. The whole CDR3 protein is CASSSDSSGNTIYF.

Ten or more counts support this clone. The read ends 3 residues early relative to the CDR3; the germline J gene fills the gap. The V call is TRBV19, the J call TRBJ1-2, with 8 bases aligning to TRBD1. The length of the CDR3 is 15 residues. V was pared by 3 bases and J by 4 bases, with 7 bases of the junction left unmatched. Germline-derived CDR1 and CDR2 are LNHDA and SQIVND (reference sequence). The CDR3 loop is CASSINGQGPYGYTF. The CDR3 bases that were read are TGTGCCAGTAGTATTAACGGACAGGGACCCTATGGC.

To note about this clone: The read falls 3 residues short of the CDR3 end, and the missing part is taken from the germline J gene. The chain couples TRBV19 to TRBJ1-1; D is undetermined. Deletions cut 5 bases from V and 5 bases from J, with 9 bases between. This CDR3 has 12 residues. Germline lookup yields CDR1 LNHDA and CDR2 SQIVND (reference sequence). The CDR3: CASSPTGTEAFF. The sequenced CDR3 bases are TGTGCCAGTAGTCCTACGGGGACTGAA.

The sample holds many counts of this clone. The read is 3 residues too short to cover the CDR3 end, so that end is filled in from the germline J gene. The chain recombines TRBV7-9 with TRBJ2-3, with D perhaps matching TRBD1 (5 bases). CDR3 length equals 15 residues. Between the trimmed V and J ends, which lost 4 bases and 6 bases, there was a span of 17 bases. CDR1 and CDR2 from the germline V gene are SEHNR and FQNEAQ (reference sequence). The CDR3 DNA, read in part, is TGTGCCAGCAGCTCCCCGACAGTACCCTTGGATACG. Protein product: CASSSPTVPLDT. The complete CDR3 sequence is CASSSPTVPLDTQYF.

Many counts were recorded for this clone. The read gets to within 3 residues of the CDR3 end, and the germline J gene fills in the rest. This chain joins TRBV6-1 and TRBJ2-7; 7 bases match TRBD2. The CDR3 totals 16 residues. V lost 3 bases, J lost 6 bases, and 14 bases stayed unmatched. Germline assignment: CDR1 MNHNS and CDR2 SASEGT. The CDR3 DNA, read in part, is TGTGCCAGCAGTGATTTTCCGGGGGGAGGTAGGCCCGAG. Amino acids: CASSDFPGGGRPE. Given in full, the CDR3 is CASSDFPGGGRPEQYF.

Ten or more counts support this clone. The read halts 3 residues ahead of the CDR3 end, with the missing end drawn from the germline J gene. This chain joins TRBV5-4 and TRBJ1-2, with 8 positions matching TRBD1. V shed 0 bases and J 4 bases; nucleotides not matched to a gene: 5. This CDR3 comprises 15 residues. Germline loops: CDR1 SGHNT, CDR2 YYREEE (reference sequence). CDR3 region: CASSLAGTGLYGYTF. The covered CDR3 bases are TGTGCCAGCAGCTTGGCCGGGACAGGTCTCTATGGC.

A remark on this clone: The read is 3 residues too short to cover the CDR3 end, so that end is filled in from the germline J gene. The chain employs TRBV19 and TRBJ1-4, with D maybe TRBD1 (6 bases). CDR3 length: 13 amino acids. Germline loops: CDR1 LNHDA, CDR2 SQIVND (reference sequence). CDR3 loop: CASSPDSSSPLFF. CDR3 DNA, as far as it was read: TGTGCCAGTAGCCCGGACAGCTCCTCACCA.

This clone has a count of ten or more. Read coverage stops 3 residues before the CDR3 terminus; the germline J gene supplies the remainder. This sequence joins TRBV30 and TRBJ1-5; D possibly corresponds to TRBD1 (5 bases). The CDR3 is made up of 13 amino acids. In germline, CDR1 is GTSNPN, CDR2 SVGIG (reference sequence). Between the trimmed V and J ends, which lost 4 bases and 5 bases, there was a span of 12 bases. The CDR3 DNA, read in part, is TGTGCCTGGAAAGGACATTCTGATCAGCCC. This encodes CAWKGHSDQP. The CDR3 in full is CAWKGHSDQPQHF. Variable domain in full (rest from reference TRBV30 and TRBJ1-5): SQTIHQWPATLVQPVGSPLSLECTVEGTSNPNLYWYRQAAGRGLQLLFYSVGIGQISSEVPQNLSASRPQDRQFILSSKKLLLSDSGFYLCAWKGHSDQPQHFGDGTRLSIL.